This T cell receptor (beta chain) originates from a study of regulatory T cells in long-lasting Graves disease. Study-level findings and limits: TRBV28 was favored in persistent disease, as were TRBJ1-2 and TRBJ2-5.

Time point: newly diagnosed GD, antithyroid drugs for less than 3 months. The authors made the TCR library using RNA they extracted from PBMCs. To make TCR beta libraries, researchers used iRepertoire HTBI primers and Arm-PCR of CDR3 regions. Each CDR3 protein gets one entry after TCRdb re-called the multiplex PCR reads with MiXCR. The sample has roughly 410,000 distinct CDR3 sequences; approximately 16% are singletons. V was cut by 6 bases and J by 0 bases, with 11 bases left in between. The germline CDR1 and CDR2 sequences are MDHEN and SYDVKM. The CDR3 consists of 14 residues. This clonotype occurred a few times. Its antigen is not known. This same sample was also taken into another study, of T cells in Graves' hyperthyroidism and ophthalmopathy.

The sequence was obtained from a woman between 40 and 50 years old with Graves disease. The material was peripheral blood mononuclear cells (PBMCs), obtained at new diagnosis, from a patient treated with antithyroid drugs. This chain joins TRBV28 and TRBJ1-1; D is ambiguous. This chain's CDR3 is CASSRTDLNTEAFF. DNA for the CDR3: TGTGCCAGCAGCCGGACCGATCTGAACACTGAAGCTTTCTTT.